This passage covers 10 T cell receptor beta chains from one sample sequenced in a study of tumor and adjacent non-tumor tissue in lung cancer. Three rounds of nested PCR, following a modified ARM-PCR protocol, produced the TCRbeta library. TCRdb fed the multiplex PCR reads into MiXCR, producing one record per CDR3 protein. The sample has just over 200,000 distinct CDR3 sequences, roughly 70% seen once. This sample's RNA came from whole unsorted tissue. Source material: lung tumor tissue. These receptors originate from a man in his sixties with non-small cell lung cancer.

As for this clonotype: A read error may produce the germline difference seen at one junction end. The V gene is TRBV12-3 or TRBV12-4, the J gene TRBJ1-5; 7 nucleotides agree with TRBD2. The last part of the DNA fits TRBJ2-3 better; the J call may be wrong. The length of the CDR3 is 13 residues. CDR3 nucleotides: TGTGCTAGCAGTTTGTCGGGGGGTCAGCCCCAGTATTTT. It codes for CASSLSGGQPQYF.

This clonotype was detected many times. The CDR3 loop is CASSYWAGSLSYEQYF. CDR3 DNA: TGTGCCAGCAGTTACTGGGCCGGCTCTCTATCCTACGAGCAGTACTTC. V and J are TRBV6-6 and TRBJ2-7; D is unresolved. The length of the CDR3 is 16 residues. Trimming removed 1 base from V and 1 base from J, with 14 bases in between. Germline-derived CDR1 and CDR2 are MNHNY and SVGAGI (reference sequence).

This clonotype came up once. One end of the junction varies from germline; a read error may be responsible. The chain employs TRBV7-9 and TRBJ2-7, with 8 nucleotides matching TRBD1. The CDR3 totals 15 residues. CDR1 is SEHNR, CDR2 FQNEAQ, per germline (reference sequence). The CDR3 spells CANSPQDSTGDRQYF. The CDR3 bases are TGTGCCAACAGCCCCCAGGATTCGACAGGGGATAGGCAGTACTTC.

About this clonotype: One junction end does not reproduce the germline sequence, and a read error may be involved. J is TRBJ2-1 and V is TRBV11-1; 8 positions match TRBD1. The CDR3 runs to 15 residues. Germline loops: CDR1 SGHAT, CDR2 FQDESV (reference sequence). DNA for the CDR3: TGTGCCTGCAGCCCCAGGGGGCGGGGTAGCAGTGAGCAGTTCTTC. This codes for CACSPRGRGSSEQFF.

This clonotype was seen only a few times. Relative to the germline gene, one junction end is altered; a read error may explain this. This chain joins TRBV29-1 and TRBJ2-2; D is perhaps TRBD1 (6 bases). This CDR3 contains 14 residues. Germline CDR1 SQVTM, CDR2 ANQGSEA. CDR3: CSVHGQGNTGDLFF. The CDR3 DNA sequence: TGCAGCGTTCATGGGCAGGGGAACACCGGGGATCTGTTTTTT.

In regard to this clonotype: A much larger clone differs from this one at a single base, so this may be a read error. This chain links TRBV4-3 with TRBJ2-7; possible D gene TRBD1, 5 bases. The CDR3 loop spans 13 amino acids. From germline, CDR1 is LGHNA and CDR2 YSLEER. The CDR3 DNA reads as TGCGCCATCAGCCACAGGCCCTACGACGAGCAGTACTTC. This translates into CAISHRPYDEQYF.

The genes are TRBV7-9 and TRBJ1-6; TRBD1 aligns across 10 bases. Germline CDR1 is SEHNR and CDR2 is FQNEAQ (reference sequence). V lost 0 bases, J lost 8 bases, and 13 bases stayed unmatched. CDR3 size: 19 residues. The CDR3 reads CASSLALRHGQGGYSPLHF. The DNA for the CDR3 is TGTGCCAGCAGCTTAGCCCTTCGCCACGGACAGGGGGGGTATTCACCCCTCCACTTT. Looking up the rest from reference TRBV7-9 and TRBJ1-6 gives the full variable domain: DTGVSQNPRHKITKRGQNVTFRCDPISEHNRLYWYRQTLGQGPEFLTYFQNEAQLEKSRLLSDRFSAERPKGSFSTLEIQRTEQGDSAMYLCASSLALRHGQGGYSPLHFGNGTRLTVT.

J is TRBJ2-5 and V is TRBV4-2, with TRBD2 matching 13 bases. The CDR3 is 17 residues long. Germline loops: CDR1 LGHNA, CDR2 YNFKEQ. J was trimmed by 5 bases and V by 6 bases; bases with no gene match: 12. CDR3 DNA sequence: TGTGCCAGCAGACAGGGGACTAGCGGGGACCTGGGGGAGACCCAGTACTTC. Protein: CASRQGTSGDLGETQYF.

Concerning this clonotype itself: A single base separates this from a much larger clone, so it may be a read error. The chain joins TRBV4-1 to TRBJ1-2; D remains ambiguous. The CDR3 consists of 15 residues. CDR1 and CDR2 from the germline V gene are MGHRA and YSYEKL. V lost 1 base, J lost 7 bases, and 16 bases lay in between. In nucleotides, the CDR3 is TGCGCCAGCAGCCAAGGCCGTAGAGGGTTGTCTGGCTACACCTTC. Encoded protein: CASSQGRRGLSGYTF.

Note on this clonotype: One junction end does not reproduce the germline sequence, and a read error may be involved. This chain connects TRBV11-2 to TRBJ1-2; D possibly corresponds to TRBD1 (5 bases). Germline CDR1 reads SGHAT; CDR2 reads FQNNGV. The CDR3 has 13 residues. The CDR3 loop is CTSSLLGARGYTF. CDR3 in DNA: TGTACCAGCAGCTTATTAGGGGCTCGTGGCTACACCTTC.